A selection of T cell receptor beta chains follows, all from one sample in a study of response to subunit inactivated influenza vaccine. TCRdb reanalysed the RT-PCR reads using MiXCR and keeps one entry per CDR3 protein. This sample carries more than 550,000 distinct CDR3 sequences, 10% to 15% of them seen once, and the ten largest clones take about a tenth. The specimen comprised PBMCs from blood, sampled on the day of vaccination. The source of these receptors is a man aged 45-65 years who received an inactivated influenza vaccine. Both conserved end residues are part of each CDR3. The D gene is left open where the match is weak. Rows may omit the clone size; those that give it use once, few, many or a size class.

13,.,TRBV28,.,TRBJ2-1,TGTGCCAGCACCCCAAGGGGAGTCAGCGAGCAGTTCTTC,CASTPRGVSEQFF
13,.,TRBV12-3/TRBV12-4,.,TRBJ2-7,TGTGCCAGCAGTCCCCCGGGGGTCTACGAGCAGTACTTC,CASSPPGVYEQYF
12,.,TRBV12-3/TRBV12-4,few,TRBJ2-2,TGTGCCAGCAGCGCTAGCGCCGGGGAGCTGTTTTTT,CASSASAGELFF
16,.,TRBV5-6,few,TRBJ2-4,TGTGCCAGCAGCATACAGCTGAACCGAGCCAAAAACATTCAGTACTTC,CASSIQLNRAKNIQYF
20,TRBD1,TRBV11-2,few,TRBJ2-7,TGTGCCAGCAGCTTAAAGCCCATCGGGACAGATAATTTTTACTCCTACGAGCAGTACTTC,CASSLKPIGTDNFYSYEQYF
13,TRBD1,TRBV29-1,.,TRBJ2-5,TGCAGCGTACAGGGGGCGCGACAAGAGACCCAGTACTTC,CSVQGARQETQYF
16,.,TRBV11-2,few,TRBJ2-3,TGTGCCAGCAGCTTATTAATCCGGATCAGCACAGATACGCAGTATTTT,CASSLLIRISTDTQYF
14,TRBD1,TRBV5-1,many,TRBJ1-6,TGCGCCAGCAGCCTCACAGGGGACCCTTCACCCCTCCACTTT,CASSLTGDPSPLHF
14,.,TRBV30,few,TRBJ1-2,TGTGCCTGGAGTGTACAGATCAGGGCGTGGGGCTACACCTTC,CAWSVQIRAWGYTF
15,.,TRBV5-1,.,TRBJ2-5,TGCGCCAGCAGCTTTCAACCGGGACACCAAGAGACCCAGTACTTC,CASSFQPGHQETQYF
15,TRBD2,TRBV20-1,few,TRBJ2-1,TGCAGTGCAAGGGGACTAGCGGGAGGATACAATGAGCAGTTCTTC,CSARGLAGGYNEQFF
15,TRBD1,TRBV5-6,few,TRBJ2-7,TGTGCCAGCAGCTTGGGGGGACAGGGACTCTACGAGCAGTACTTC,CASSLGGQGLYEQYF
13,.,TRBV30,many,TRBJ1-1,TGTGCCTGGAGTCGGCAGGGGAACACTGAAGCTTTCTTT,CAWSRQGNTEAFF
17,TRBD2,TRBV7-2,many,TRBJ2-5,TGTGCCAGCAGCCCCCCGACTAGCGGGGGATACCAAGAGACCCAGTACTTC,CASSPPTSGGYQETQYF
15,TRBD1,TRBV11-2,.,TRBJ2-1,TGTGCCAGCAGCGCAGGACAGGGGAGGTTAAATGAGCAGTTCTTC,CASSAGQGRLNEQFF
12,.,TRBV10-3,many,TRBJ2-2,TGTGCCATCAGTGAGTCCCCCGGGGAGCTGTTTTTT,CAISESPGELFF